This T cell receptor beta chain was documented in a study of T-cell reconstitution after alpha-beta-depleted transplantation in children. With regard to this clonotype: What it recognizes is unknown.

Preparation of the TCRbeta library used unique molecular identifiers. TCRdb called the PCR reads again in MiXCR, with one record for every CDR3 protein. The sample has some 840,000 distinct CDR3 sequences, 15% to 20% seen once. V lost 5 bases and J 0 bases, leaving 13 bases between the germline ends. CDR3 length: 15 amino acids. Germline V lookup: CDR1 KGHDR, CDR2 SFDVKD. Whole-study results and caveats: Diversity of TCRbeta at day 60 was high in some patients, arising from surviving recipient T cells and thymic progenitors.

The V and J genes are TRBV24-1 and TRBJ2-7; TRBD1 is a possible D gene (5 bases). This clonotype was obtained from a male patient younger than 18 who had a stem cell transplant for acute lymphoblastic leukemia, so the T cells may come from the graft donor. The sequencing here drew on PBMCs, mostly from graft donor cells, taken 360 days after TCRalphabeta/CD19-depleted stem cell transplant. CDR3 in DNA: TGTGCCACCAGTGCCCACAGGAGCCTCTCCTACGAGCAGTACTTC. Encoded protein: CATSAHRSLSYEQYF.